A single sample is the source of the 11 T cell receptor beta chains below, sequenced in a study of cytomegalovirus exposure and HLA in healthy donors (dated by TCRdb to 2017 to 2019). Library creation used the immunoSEQ multiplex PCR assay. A mixture of 60 forward primers for TCR Vbeta segments and 13 reverse primers for TCR Jbeta segments was used in the multiplex PCR. TCRdb limited this immuneACCESS table to in-frame rearrangements with V and J called. A share of clones is missing; checked studies link under half to unresolved V genes, and the rest is unexplained. Within this sample are over 150,000 clones, with 60% to 85% of them counted one time only. The ten largest clones take up around 4.1% of the sample. Sequenced material: PBMCs. The source of these receptors is a woman in her thirties or forties in good health and CMV-seronegative.

This chain joins TRBV7-9 and TRBJ1-2, with D unresolved. The CDR3 loop spans 14 amino acids. Germline CDR1 reads SEHNR; CDR2 reads FQNEAQ (reference sequence). Trimming took off 5 bases at V and 4 bases at J, with 14 bases between the two ends. The CDR3 here is CASSPATVTYGYTF. The CDR3 DNA is TGTGCCAGCAGCCCAGCTACAGTAACCTATGGCTACACCTTC.

The chain recombines TRBV2 with TRBJ1-1; no clear D gene. The ends were cut back, 6 bases at V and 6 bases at J, with 11 bases in the middle. The germline V gene has CDR1 SNHLY and CDR2 FYNNEI. The CDR3 runs 12 residues. The CDR3: CASRADPPEAFF. The CDR3 bases are TGTGCCAGCAGGGCAGATCCTCCTGAAGCTTTCTTT. The full variable domain, its missing parts supplied by reference TRBV2 and TRBJ1-1, is EPEVTQTPSHQVTQMGQEVILRCVPISNHLYFYWYRQILGQKVEFLVSFYNNEISEKSEIFDDQFSVERPDGSNFTLKIRSTKLEDSAMYFCASRADPPEAFFGQGTRLTVV.

The chain couples TRBV19 to TRBJ1-6, with D uncertain. The CDR3 is 15 residues long. Germline CDR1 LNHDA, CDR2 SQIVND (reference sequence). The germline V and J ends were trimmed by 7 bases and 10 bases, with 20 bases remaining between them. The CDR3 spells CASTPRRVSGSPLHF. The CDR3 region has the DNA TGTGCCAGTACCCCAAGGAGGGTAAGTGGCTCACCCCTCCACTTT.

As concerns this clone: The same CDR3 is also encoded by other DNA sequences in this sample. The chain recombines TRBV9 with TRBJ2-7; 8 bases are shared with TRBD2. Germline CDR1 SGDLS, CDR2 YYNGEE. The CDR3 contains 15 residues. Losses at the gene ends were 2 bases for V and 4 bases for J; bases not matched to a gene: 8. The CDR3 region has the DNA TGTGCCAGCAGCGTCGGTACGAGCGGGGGATACGAGCAGTACTTC. Its protein product is CASSVGTSGGYEQYF.

The chain joins TRBV7-8 to TRBJ2-2; 7 bases are a match to TRBD1. The J segment lost 4 bases and the V segment lost 5 bases, leaving 4 bases of the junction unmatched. CDR3 length: 14 amino acids. In germline, CDR1 is SGHVS, CDR2 FQNEAQ. CDR3 nucleotide sequence: TGTGCCAGCAGCAATTACAGGGGCACCGGGGAGCTGTTTTTT. Translating it yields CASSNYRGTGELFF.

The chain uses TRBV30 and TRBJ1-3; 8 bases fit TRBD1. J gave up 3 bases and V 2 bases, and 6 bases lay outside the gene matches. Germline V lookup: CDR1 GTSNPN, CDR2 SVGIG (reference sequence). The CDR3 is 15 amino acids. The CDR3 sequence: CAWSRVDRGGNTIYF. The CDR3 DNA follows: TGTGCCTGGAGTCGCGTCGACAGGGGTGGAAACACCATATATTTT. Full variable domain (outside the CDR3, taken from reference TRBV30 and TRBJ1-3): SQTIHQWPATLVQPVGSPLSLECTVEGTSNPNLYWYRQAAGRGLQLLFYSVGIGQISSEVPQNLSASRPQDRQFILSSKKLLLSDSGFYLCAWSRVDRGGNTIYFGEGSWLTVV.

The sample holds a few counts of this clone. V usage is TRBV4-1 and J usage is TRBJ2-7, with 7 bases aligning to TRBD1. The CDR3 is 14 residues long. CDR1 is MGHRA and CDR2 is YSYEKL in the germline V gene. The V gene end was trimmed by 3 bases and the J gene end by 3 bases; junction bases not matched to a gene: 5. CDR3 DNA sequence: TGCGCCAGCAGCCAGCAACGGGACAGCTACGAGCAGTACTTC. The encoded protein is CASSQQRDSYEQYF.

The table lists this clone with a few counts. The chain recombines TRBV5-1 with TRBJ2-4; 10 nucleotides align to TRBD2. Trimming took 6 bases from V and 8 from J; bases not matched to a gene: 8. CDR3 length: 14 amino acids. From germline, CDR1 is SGHRS and CDR2 YFSETQ. Here the CDR3 reads CASTSSGSSDIQYF. The CDR3, as DNA: TGCGCCAGCACCTCTAGCGGGAGTAGCGACATTCAGTACTTC.

The chain carries TRBV6-1 and TRBJ1-3, with 8 positions matching TRBD1. The CDR3 runs 14 residues. CDR1 is MNHNS and CDR2 is SASEGT in the germline V gene. The trim removed 8 bases at V and 4 bases at J, leaving 7 bases unmatched. The CDR3 sequence is CASVRGLGGNTIYF. The CDR3 nucleotides are TGTGCCAGCGTCAGGGGGCTAGGAGGAAACACCATATATTTT.

This clone has just a few counts. The V gene is TRBV5-4, the J gene TRBJ2-1, with no clear D. V lost 0 bases to trimming and J lost 4 bases, with 5 bases between them. The CDR3 contains 13 residues. CDR1 and CDR2 from the germline V gene are SGHNT and YYREEE (reference sequence). CDR3 sequence: CASSLDPYNEQFF. The CDR3 region has the DNA TGTGCCAGCAGCTTGGATCCGTACAATGAGCAGTTCTTC.

The V and J genes are TRBV19 and TRBJ2-3; D might be TRBD2 (6 bases). V was shortened by 2 bases and J by 0 bases, with 9 bases between the two germline ends. The length of the CDR3 is 15 residues. The germline V gene encodes CDR1 LNHDA and CDR2 SQIVND (reference sequence). For the CDR3, the DNA is TGTGCCAGTAGTATACGGGCGGGGAGCACAGATACGCAGTATTTT. It encodes CASSIRAGSTDTQYF.